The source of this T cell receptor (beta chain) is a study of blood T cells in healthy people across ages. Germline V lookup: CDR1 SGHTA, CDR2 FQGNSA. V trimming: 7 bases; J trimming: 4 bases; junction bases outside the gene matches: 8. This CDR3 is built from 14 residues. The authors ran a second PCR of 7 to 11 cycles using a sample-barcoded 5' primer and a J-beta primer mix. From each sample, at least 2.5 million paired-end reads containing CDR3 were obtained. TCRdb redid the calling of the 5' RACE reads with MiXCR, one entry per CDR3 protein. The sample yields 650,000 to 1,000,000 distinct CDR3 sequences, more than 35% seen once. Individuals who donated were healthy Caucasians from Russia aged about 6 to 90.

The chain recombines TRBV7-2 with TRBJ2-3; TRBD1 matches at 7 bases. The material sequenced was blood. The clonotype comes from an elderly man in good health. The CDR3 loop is CASILQGFADTQYF. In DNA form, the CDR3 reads TGTGCCAGCATCCTACAGGGGTTCGCAGATACGCAGTATTTT. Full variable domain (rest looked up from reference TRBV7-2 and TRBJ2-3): GAGVSQSPSNKVTEKGKDVELRCDPISGHTALYWYRQSLGQGLEFLIYFQGNSAPDKSGLPSDRFSAERTGGSVSTLTIQRTQQEDSAVYLCASILQGFADTQYFGPGTRLTVL.